The clone carrying this TCR beta chain appeared once. The CDR3 spans 15 residues. J gave up 0 bases and V 8 bases, and 8 bases lay outside the gene matches. CDR1 is LNHDA, CDR2 SQIVND, per germline (reference sequence). Study processing details: Cell counts per sample came from amplifying reference gene primers. TCRdb's copy holds only in-frame clones and misses some; the assay was immunoSEQ multiplex PCR. That table gives V, J and clone size, and the DNA gave D and trimming. This repertoire shows 100,000 or so clones, more than 75% found once; its top ten account for 6.5% to 8.5%. The sample is drawn from a study of blood T cell repertoires in COVID-19. Study-level information: In each case, the material was cDNA or gDNA derived from T cells, B-cell-depleted T cells, or PBMCs.

The chain couples TRBV19 to TRBJ1-1; 8 bases agree with TRBD1. The TCR originated in a man aged 50 to 59 with active or convalescent COVID-19. The sample was peripheral blood. CDR3 sequence: CASGPSDRVNTEAFF. The CDR3 coding sequence is TGTGCCAGTGGTCCCTCGGACAGGGTGAACACTGAAGCTTTCTTT.